Below are 22 T cell receptor beta chains sequenced from a single sample in a study of T cell repertoires in cytomegalovirus infection. TCRdb called the reads again in MiXCR, with one record for every CDR3 protein. Of 400,000 or so distinct CDR3 sequences in the sample, around 32% are singletons; the top ten hold about an eighth. The sample was PBMCs. These receptors were collected from a human donor in good health (CMV status not recorded). Some clones in this sample may be carry-over from other donors' samples.

This clonotype was observed at least ten times. This rearrangement joins TRBV7-2 to TRBJ1-2, with a possible D match to TRBD1 (5 bases). The CDR3 totals 14 residues. V was clipped by 4 bases and J by 4 bases, with 13 bases between them. CDR1 is SGHTA and CDR2 is FQGNSA in the germline V gene. As DNA, the CDR3 is TGTGCCAGCAGCTCCACACCCCAGGGCTATGGCTACACCTTC. This encodes CASSSTPQGYGYTF.

The rearrangement links TRBV15 to TRBJ2-7; TRBD1 matches 8 bases. From germline, CDR1 is LNHNV and CDR2 YYDKDF (reference sequence). Trimming cost V 3 bases and J 3 bases; bases outside gene matches: 1. The CDR3 is 13 residues long. CDR3 coding DNA: TGTGCCACCAGCAGGGGACAGGTCTACGAGCAGTACTTC. Translating it yields CATSRGQVYEQYF.

This clonotype was detected ten times or more. The J gene is TRBJ1-5, the V gene TRBV20-1; D is possibly TRBD1 (5 bases). The CDR3 spans 17 residues. With 0 bases removed from V and 2 bases from J, the gap between germline ends came to 17 bases. Germline V gene sequence: CDR1 DFQATT, CDR2 SNEGSKA (reference sequence). The CDR3 sequence is CSARDQSRAVGNQPQHF. The CDR3 DNA is TGCAGTGCTAGAGATCAATCCAGGGCTGTGGGCAATCAGCCCCAGCATTTT.

A remark on this clonotype: A clone one base away is much larger, so this may be a read error. Since the CDR3 does not end with the conserved phenylalanine or tryptophan, this likely comes from a read error. The rearrangement uses TRBV7-2 and TRBJ2-7; 7 nucleotides agree with TRBD1. Trimming took 1 base from V and 2 from J; bases not matched to a gene: 2. The length of the CDR3 is 14 residues. Germline CDR1 reads SGHTA; CDR2 reads FQGNSA. This chain's CDR3 is CASSLGTGPYEQYL. The CDR3 DNA reads as TGTGCCAGCAGCTTAGGGACAGGACCCTACGAGCAGTACTTA.

The chain couples TRBV5-6 to TRBJ2-1; 10 bases line up with TRBD1. The CDR3 contains 15 residues. Germline assignment: CDR1 SGHDT and CDR2 YYEEEE. With V trimmed by 0 bases and J by 5 bases, 2 bases remained unmatched. The CDR3 is CASSLVGTGDNEQFF. CDR3 in DNA: TGTGCCAGCAGCTTGGTTGGGACAGGGGACAATGAGCAGTTCTTC.

This clonotype was detected ten times or more. The CDR3 spells CASTEWRDPTDTQYF. The CDR3 DNA follows: TGTGCCAGCACCGAATGGAGGGACCCCACAGATACGCAGTATTTT. The chain recombines TRBV7-8 with TRBJ2-3; maybe TRBD2 (6 bases). The V and J ends lost 7 bases and 2 bases respectively, with 16 bases between them. The CDR3 runs to 15 residues. From germline, CDR1 is SGHVS and CDR2 FQNEAQ.

This clonotype came up a few times. This CDR3 reads CASSWGAGFTYNEQFF. For the CDR3, the DNA is TGTGCCAGCAGTTGGGGGGCGGGTTTTACCTACAATGAGCAGTTCTTC. The chain joins TRBV12-3 or TRBV12-4 to TRBJ2-1; D may match TRBD1 or TRBD2 (6 bases each). The CDR3 has 16 residues. V lost 4 bases, J lost 2 bases, and 15 bases lay in between.

As regards this clonotype: This likely comes from a read error, as the CDR3 has no conserved phenylalanine or tryptophan at its end. The DNA is omitted, as the CDR3 cannot be located on it reliably, and the CDR3 follows TCRdb's listing. This chain joins TRBV7-8 and TRBJ1-1; the table's D gene call, TRBD1, was not cross checked with the DNA. The CDR3 spans 13 amino acids, including both terminal residues. CDR1 SGHVS and CDR2 FQNEAQ come from the germline V gene. CDR3 sequence reads: CAISLDRGTESFV.

This clonotype was recorded a few times. The chain uses TRBV20-1 and TRBJ2-7, with D perhaps matching TRBD1 or TRBD2 (5 bases each). V lost 6 bases to trimming and J lost 1 base, with 13 bases between them. The germline V gene has CDR1 DFQATT and CDR2 SNEGSKA (reference sequence). CDR3 length: 13 amino acids. CDR3 DNA: TGCAGTGCAACCGGGACGGAATCCTACGAGCAGTACTTC. Translated: CSATGTESYEQYF.

At least ten counts were recorded for this clonotype. The chain uses TRBV7-9 and TRBJ2-3; TRBD2 agrees at 11 bases. V lost 6 bases and J lost 1; bases outside the gene matches: 3. Germline lookup yields CDR1 SEHNR and CDR2 FQNEAQ (reference sequence). This CDR3 has 15 amino acids. The CDR3 region has the DNA TGTGCCAGCAGAGAGGGACTAGCGGGCACAGATACGCAGTATTTT. It codes for CASREGLAGTDTQYF.

This clonotype has only one observation. The chain has TRBV5-6 and TRBJ2-1; the D is unclear. CDR1 SGHDT and CDR2 YYEEEE come from the germline V gene. This CDR3 region has 15 residues. Trimming removed 4 bases from V and 6 bases from J, with 17 bases in between. The CDR3 DNA reads TGTGCCAGCAGCCGCAGGAATAGGTTCTTCAATGAGCAGTTCTTC. This sequence encodes CASSRRNRFFNEQFF.

As concerns this clonotype: At one of its ends the junction is not consistent with the germline gene, which may arise from a read error. The V gene is TRBV20-1, the J gene TRBJ1-5; D is uncertain. CDR1 is DFQATT and CDR2 is SNEGSKA in the germline V gene (reference sequence). This CDR3 region has 13 residues. The CDR3, as DNA: TGCAGTGCTAGCAAGGATAGCAATCAGCCCCAGCATTGG. Translated, it gives CSASKDSNQPQHW.

Of note for this clonotype: This may arise from a read error, as a much more abundant clone is one base away. The conserved phenylalanine or tryptophan is not found at the CDR3 terminus, so this likely reflects a read error. The chain combines TRBV7-8 with TRBJ2-1; 12 nucleotides align to TRBD2. J was trimmed by 10 bases and V by 3 bases; bases with no gene match: 7. CDR1 is SGHVS, CDR2 FQNEAQ, per germline. The length of the CDR3 is 15 residues. CDR3 in DNA: TGTGCCAGCAGCTTCCCTAGCGGGGGGGCCGGGGAGCAGTTCTTA. Amino acid sequence: CASSFPSGGAGEQFL.

This clonotype was seen a handful of times. This chain links TRBV6-2 or TRBV6-3 with TRBJ2-7, with D unclear. Deletions cut 7 bases from V and 0 bases from J, with 16 bases between. The CDR3 spans 15 residues. Looked up from germline, CDR1 is MNHEY and CDR2 is SVGEGT. The CDR3 is CASNPAGRDSYEQYF. CDR3 DNA: TGTGCCAGCAACCCCGCCGGTCGAGACTCCTACGAGCAGTACTTC.

This clonotype was counted at least ten times. The chain joins TRBV7-8 to TRBJ1-1; 7 bases are a match to TRBD1. Germline V gene data show CDR1 as SGHVS and CDR2 as FQNEAQ. The CDR3 is 17 amino acids. Trimming removed 2 bases from V and 0 bases from J; junction bases left unmatched: 9. CDR3 in DNA: TGTGCCAGCAGCTTACTCCCTACAGGGGTGGTGAACACTGAAGCTTTCTTT. Translating gives CASSLLPTGVVNTEAFF.

The chain recombines TRBV4-2 with TRBJ1-1; D is possibly TRBD1 (5 bases). V was pared by 7 bases and J by 8 bases, with 23 bases between. The germline gives CDR1 LGHNA, CDR2 YNFKEQ. The length of the CDR3 is 15 residues. The CDR3 nucleotides are TGTGCCAGCATCCCAAACCCTGCGGGGGGTATCGAAGCTTTCTTT. It yields the protein CASIPNPAGGIEAFF.

As to this clonotype: A much larger clone lies a single base off, so this may be a read error. This rearrangement joins TRBV7-2 to TRBJ2-7; no definite D call. CDR3 length equals 13 residues. Deletions cut 1 base from V and 5 bases from J, with 9 bases between. The V gene's germline CDR1 is SGHTA and CDR2 FQGNSA. The chain's CDR3 is CASSLDDSNEQYF. CDR3 DNA sequence: TGTGCCAGCAGCTTAGATGATTCCAACGAGCAGTACTTC.

This chain connects TRBV6-6 to TRBJ2-7, with D maybe TRBD2 (5 bases). Germline assignment: CDR1 MNHNY and CDR2 SVGAGI (reference sequence). The CDR3 extends over 14 amino acids. The V gene lost 6 bases and the J gene lost 6 bases, with 18 bases spanning the gap. CDR3 bases: TGTGCCAGCAGCACTCCGTCGGGGAGCTTCGAGCAGTACTTC. Amino acid sequence: CASSTPSGSFEQYF.

Worth noting for this clonotype: Being one base from a much bigger clone, this may be a read error. The J gene is TRBJ2-5, the V gene TRBV11-2; 8 nucleotides match TRBD1. This CDR3 is built from 16 residues. With 1 base clipped from V and 8 bases from J, the junction kept 12 bases outside the gene matches. The germline V gene has CDR1 SGHAT and CDR2 FQNNGV. The CDR3 reads CASSLGGQAKGDTQYF. In DNA form, the CDR3 reads TGTGCCAGCAGCTTAGGGGGACAGGCAAAGGGAGATACCCAGTACTTC. The variable domain in full, completed from reference TRBV11-2 and TRBJ2-5, reads EAGVAQSPRYKIIEKRQSVAFWCNPISGHATLYWYQQILGQGPKLLIQFQNNGVVDDSQLPKDRFSAERLKGVDSTLKIQPAKLEDSAVYLCASSLGGQAKGDTQYFGPGTRLLVL.

This clonotype was observed a handful of times. The rearrangement joins TRBV23-1 to TRBJ2-2, with 8 positions matching TRBD1. TRBV23-1 falls under the ORF class, with uncertain function. V lost 2 bases to trimming and J lost 0 bases; unmatched junction nucleotides: 17. CDR3 length equals 21 residues. The CDR3 region has the DNA TGCGCCAGCAGTCAACCCTCTGGGCAGGGGGCCCTAATATCGAACACCGGGGAGCTGTTTTTT. Its translation: CASSQPSGQGALISNTGELFF.

This chain links TRBV5-6 with TRBJ1-2; D remains unclear. The V gene lost 0 bases and the J gene lost 7 bases, with 10 bases spanning the gap. Germline CDR1 is SGHDT and CDR2 is YYEEEE. The CDR3 consists of 13 residues. The DNA for the CDR3 is TGTGCCAGCAGCTTGGGCGGAGGGATTGGCTACACCTTC. It translates to CASSLGGGIGYTF.

This clonotype was counted only a few times. The chain couples TRBV10-3 to TRBJ2-7, with D perhaps assigned TRBD1 or TRBD2 (7 bases each). The germline V gene has CDR1 ENHRY and CDR2 SYGVKD. This CDR3 has 13 amino acids. The ends were cut back, 7 bases at V and 5 bases at J, with 15 bases in the middle. CDR3 loop: CAITWDSGDEQYF. In nucleotides, the CDR3 is TGTGCCATCACCTGGGACAGCGGGGACGAGCAGTACTTC.